The sequence of this TCR beta chain was determined in a study of cytomegalovirus exposure and HLA in healthy donors. This clone was counted only a few times. Its antigen remains unknown. CDR3 length equals 16 residues. The germline gives CDR1 LGHNA, CDR2 YNFKEQ. Trimming cost V 0 bases and J 3 bases, with 12 bases left between them. Healthy bone marrow donors made up the cohort. At the time of sampling, donors were nominally healthy, though unrecorded immune exposures were likely. Primers: 60 Vbeta forward and 13 Jbeta reverse. Produced via immunoSEQ multiplex PCR; TCRdb's table is partial and in-frame only. The data contain 220,000 or so clones, about 72% of them singletons. Regarding the study as a whole: The authors excluded some V segments, including TRBV6-2 and TRBV6-3, as indistinguishable.

The sequence was collected from a male donor in good health and CMV-seronegative. The chain combines TRBV4-2 with TRBJ1-5; the D gene is possibly TRBD1 (5 bases). Input material: PBMCs. The CDR3, as DNA: TGTGCCAGCAGCCAAGATGAAGGGGCGAACAATCAGCCCCAGCATTTT. Protein sequence: CASSQDEGANNQPQHF.